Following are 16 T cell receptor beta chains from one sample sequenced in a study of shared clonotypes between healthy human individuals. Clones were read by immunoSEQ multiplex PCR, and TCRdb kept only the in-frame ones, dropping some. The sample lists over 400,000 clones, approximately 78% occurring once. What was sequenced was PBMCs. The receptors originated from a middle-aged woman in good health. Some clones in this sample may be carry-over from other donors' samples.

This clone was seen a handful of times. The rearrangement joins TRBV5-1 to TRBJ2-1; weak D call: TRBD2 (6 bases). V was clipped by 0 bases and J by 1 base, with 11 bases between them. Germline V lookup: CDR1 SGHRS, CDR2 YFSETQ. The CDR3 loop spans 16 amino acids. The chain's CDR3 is CASSLDAGSSYNEQFF. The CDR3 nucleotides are TGCGCCAGCAGCTTGGACGCGGGGTCATCCTACAATGAGCAGTTCTTC. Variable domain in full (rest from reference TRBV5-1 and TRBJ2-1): KAGVTQTPRYLIKTRGQQVTLSCSPISGHRSVSWYQQTPGQGLQFLFEYFSETQRNKGNFPGRFSGRQFSNSRSEMNVSTLELGDSALYLCASSLDAGSSYNEQFFGPGTRLTVL.

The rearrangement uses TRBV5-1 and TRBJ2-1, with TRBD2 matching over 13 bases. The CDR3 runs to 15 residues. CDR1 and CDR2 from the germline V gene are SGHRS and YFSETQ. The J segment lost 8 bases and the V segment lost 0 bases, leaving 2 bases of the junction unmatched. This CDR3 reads CASSLGTSGSYEQFF. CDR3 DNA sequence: TGCGCCAGCAGCTTGGGGACTAGCGGGAGCTATGAGCAGTTCTTC.

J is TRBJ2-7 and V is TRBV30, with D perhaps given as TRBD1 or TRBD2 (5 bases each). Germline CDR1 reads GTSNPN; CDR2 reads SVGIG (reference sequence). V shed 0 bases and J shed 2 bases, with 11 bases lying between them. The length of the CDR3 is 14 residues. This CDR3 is CAWSVQRGTYEQYF. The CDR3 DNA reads TGTGCCTGGAGTGTACAGAGGGGCACCTACGAGCAGTACTTC.

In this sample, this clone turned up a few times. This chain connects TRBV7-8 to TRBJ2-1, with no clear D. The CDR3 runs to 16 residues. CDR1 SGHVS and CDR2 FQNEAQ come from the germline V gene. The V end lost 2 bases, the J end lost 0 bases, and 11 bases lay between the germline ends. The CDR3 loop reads CASSLRAKSSYNEQFF. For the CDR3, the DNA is TGTGCCAGCAGCTTAAGGGCCAAGAGCTCCTACAATGAGCAGTTCTTC.

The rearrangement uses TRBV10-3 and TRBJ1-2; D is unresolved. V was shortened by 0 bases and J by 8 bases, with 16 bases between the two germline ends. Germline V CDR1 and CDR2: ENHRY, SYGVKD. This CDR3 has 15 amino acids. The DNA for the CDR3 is TGTGCCATCAGTGAGTCGGGATCGACCGGAGCGGGCTACACCTTC. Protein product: CAISESGSTGAGYTF.

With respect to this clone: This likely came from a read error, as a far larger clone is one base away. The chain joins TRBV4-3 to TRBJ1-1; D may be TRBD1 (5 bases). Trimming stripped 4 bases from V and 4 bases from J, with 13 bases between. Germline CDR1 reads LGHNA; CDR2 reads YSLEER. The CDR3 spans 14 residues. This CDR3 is CASSPQGSATEAFF. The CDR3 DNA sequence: TGCGCCAGCAGCCCCCAGGGTAGTGCCACTGAAGCTTTCTTT.

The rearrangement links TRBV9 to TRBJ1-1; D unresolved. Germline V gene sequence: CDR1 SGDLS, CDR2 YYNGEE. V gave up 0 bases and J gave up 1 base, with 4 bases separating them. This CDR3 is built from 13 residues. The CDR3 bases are TGTGCCAGCAGCGTAGTTTCGAACACTGAAGCTTTCTTT. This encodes CASSVVSNTEAFF.

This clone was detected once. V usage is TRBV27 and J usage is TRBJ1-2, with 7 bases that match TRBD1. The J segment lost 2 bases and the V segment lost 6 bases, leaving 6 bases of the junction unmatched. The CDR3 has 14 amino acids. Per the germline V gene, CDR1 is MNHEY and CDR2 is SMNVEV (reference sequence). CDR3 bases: TGTGCCAGCAGCCCAAACAGGGGAAACTATGGCTACACCTTC. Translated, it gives CASSPNRGNYGYTF.

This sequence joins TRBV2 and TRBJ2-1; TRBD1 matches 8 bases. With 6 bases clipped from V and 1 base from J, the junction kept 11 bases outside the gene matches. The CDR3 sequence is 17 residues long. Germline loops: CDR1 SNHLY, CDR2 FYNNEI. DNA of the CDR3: TGTGCCAGCAGCTTTGGACAGGGAGTATTGTCCTACAATGAGCAGTTCTTC. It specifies CASSFGQGVLSYNEQFF.

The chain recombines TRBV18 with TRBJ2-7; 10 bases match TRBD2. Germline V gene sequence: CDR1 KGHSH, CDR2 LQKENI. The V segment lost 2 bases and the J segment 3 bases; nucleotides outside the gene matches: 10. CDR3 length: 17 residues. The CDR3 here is CASSPTTGLAGDYEQYF. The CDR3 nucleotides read TGTGCCAGCTCACCAACGACCGGGCTAGCGGGGGACTACGAGCAGTACTTC.

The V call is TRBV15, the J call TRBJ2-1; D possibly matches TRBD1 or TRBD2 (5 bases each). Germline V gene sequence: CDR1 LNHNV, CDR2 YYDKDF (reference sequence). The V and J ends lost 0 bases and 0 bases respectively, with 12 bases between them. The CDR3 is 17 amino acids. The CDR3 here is CATSRDGDPYSYNEQFF. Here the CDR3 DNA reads TGTGCCACCAGCAGAGATGGGGACCCATACTCCTACAATGAGCAGTTCTTC.

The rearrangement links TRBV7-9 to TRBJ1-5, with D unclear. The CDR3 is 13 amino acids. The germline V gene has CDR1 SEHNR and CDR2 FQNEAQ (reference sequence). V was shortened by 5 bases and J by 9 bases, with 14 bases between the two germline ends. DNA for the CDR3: TGTGCCAGCAGCCTAGAGGCGGGCGGGCCCCAGCATTTT. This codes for CASSLEAGGPQHF.

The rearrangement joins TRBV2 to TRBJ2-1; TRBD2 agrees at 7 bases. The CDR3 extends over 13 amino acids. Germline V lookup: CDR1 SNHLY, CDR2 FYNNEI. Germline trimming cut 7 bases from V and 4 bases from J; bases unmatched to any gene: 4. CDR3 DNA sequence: TGTGCCAGCATGGCTAGCGGTTACAATGAGCAGTTCTTC. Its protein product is CASMASGYNEQFF.

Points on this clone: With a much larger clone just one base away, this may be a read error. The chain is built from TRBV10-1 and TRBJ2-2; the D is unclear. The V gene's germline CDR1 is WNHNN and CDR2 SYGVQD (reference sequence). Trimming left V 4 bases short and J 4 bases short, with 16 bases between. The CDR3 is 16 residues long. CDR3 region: CASSGSTFSLTGELFF. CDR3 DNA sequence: TGCGCCAGCAGTGGGTCGACATTTAGCCTCACCGGGGAGCTGTTTTTT.

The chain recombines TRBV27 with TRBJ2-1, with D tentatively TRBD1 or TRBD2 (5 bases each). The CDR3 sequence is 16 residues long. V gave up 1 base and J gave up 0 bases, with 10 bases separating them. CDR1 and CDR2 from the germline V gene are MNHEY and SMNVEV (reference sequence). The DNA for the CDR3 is TGTGCCAGCAGTTTATGGGCAGGGAGCTCCTACAATGAGCAGTTCTTC. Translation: CASSLWAGSSYNEQFF.

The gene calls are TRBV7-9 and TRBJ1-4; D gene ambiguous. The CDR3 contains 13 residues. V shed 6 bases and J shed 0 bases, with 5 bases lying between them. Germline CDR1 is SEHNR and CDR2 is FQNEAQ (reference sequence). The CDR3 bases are TGTGCCAGCAGTCCTACAACTAATGAAAAACTGTTTTTT. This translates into CASSPTTNEKLFF.